The 6 T cell receptor beta chains reported below all come from one sample, sequenced in a study of CD8 T cells in Susac syndrome (dated by TCRdb to about 2019). Library prep was done by the immunoSEQ multiplex PCR assay. RNA was extracted using the RNeasy kit, and about 0.45 to 1 ug of the RNA was reverse transcribed with random hexamers. TCRdb's own reprocessing of the public reads used fastp at Q25 and MiXCR and kept productive beta chains. Rows matching on CDR3 protein sequence are summarized as one entry with the most common DNA and genes. For this sample there are 190,000 or so distinct CDR3 sequences; just under 95% appear just once. The ten top clones hold around 0.076% of the sample. Sample: CD4+ T cells from PBMCs. These receptors were collected from a human donor with multiple sclerosis.

The table lists this clonotype with a count of one. This chain links TRBV7-8 with TRBJ2-7; 12 bases are shared with TRBD2. CDR1 is SGHVS, CDR2 FQNEAQ, per germline. There are 16 residues in the CDR3. V lost 4 bases, J lost 3 bases, and 7 bases stayed unmatched. The DNA for the CDR3 is TGTGCCAGCAGCTCAACCGGGACTAGCGGGCGCTACGAGCAGTACGTC. This gives the protein CASSSTGTSGRYEQYV.

This sequence joins TRBV5-1 and TRBJ2-3; D remains unclear. Germline lookup yields CDR1 SGHRS and CDR2 YFSETQ. V shed 1 base and J shed 6 bases, with 18 bases lying between them. CDR3 size: 16 residues. The CDR3 sequence is CASSLNGIGRKDTQYF. DNA for the CDR3: TGCGCCAGCAGCTTGAATGGGATCGGTCGGAAGGATACGCAGTATTTT. Full variable domain (missing parts from reference TRBV5-1 and TRBJ2-3): KAGVTQTPRYLIKTRGQQVTLSCSPISGHRSVSWYQQTPGQGLQFLFEYFSETQRNKGNFPGRFSGRQFSNSRSEMNVSTLELGDSALYLCASSLNGIGRKDTQYFGPGTRLTVL.

V usage is TRBV20-1 and J usage is TRBJ2-1; D unclear. Germline V gives CDR1 DFQATT, CDR2 SNEGSKA (reference sequence). V lost 1 base to trimming and J lost 6 bases, with 7 bases between them. CDR3 length: 12 amino acids. The CDR3 reads CSARGQVNEQFF. DNA for the CDR3: TGCAGTGCTAGAGGTCAAGTCAATGAGCAGTTCTTC.

This clonotype occurred once. The CDR3 DNA sequence: TGCAGTGCTAGGAGGGAACTAGTTGGGTACCACAATGAGCAGTTCTTC. Translated, it gives CSARRELVGYHNEQFF. V is TRBV20-1 and J is TRBJ2-1; the D gene is possibly TRBD2 (5 bases). The germline V and J ends were trimmed by 3 bases and 5 bases, with 20 bases remaining between them. The CDR3 is 16 amino acids. Germline lookup yields CDR1 DFQATT and CDR2 SNEGSKA (reference sequence).

This clonotype has just one count. The V gene is TRBV2, the J gene TRBJ2-1; 10 bases are shared with TRBD2. The V segment lost 5 bases and the J segment 4 bases; nucleotides outside the gene matches: 5. CDR3 length: 15 amino acids. Germline CDR1 reads SNHLY; CDR2 reads FYNNEI. The CDR3 sequence is CASSLKRGGYNEQFF. As DNA, the CDR3 is TGTGCCAGCAGTCTCAAGCGGGGGGGTTACAATGAGCAGTTCTTC.

This chain links TRBV27 with TRBJ2-7; 10 nucleotides match TRBD1. V lost 5 bases and J lost 3; bases outside the gene matches: 13. Germline CDR1 reads MNHEY; CDR2 reads SMNVEV (reference sequence). There are 17 residues in the CDR3. The CDR3 here is CASSPSGGQGFRYEQYF. CDR3 DNA sequence: TGTGCCAGCAGTCCCAGTGGGGGACAGGGGTTTCGCTACGAGCAGTACTTC.